One and the same sample provided the 16 T cell receptor beta chains below, sequenced in a study of identical twins. TCRdb reprocessed the 5' RACE reads via MiXCR and lists one record per CDR3 protein. The table has about 660,000 distinct CDR3 sequences, 8.6% seen once. These same data were also listed under a study on yellow fever vaccine responses in identical twins.

What was sequenced was PBMCs. Every receptor here comes from a woman aged 18 to 35 in good health.

The CDR3 nucleotides read TGTGCCAGCAGCCCTGGACAGGTCCTCTATGGCTACACCTTC. The encoded protein is CASSPGQVLYGYTF. This sequence joins TRBV28 and TRBJ1-2, with 7 bases lining up with TRBD1. The CDR3 totals 14 residues. Germline lookup yields CDR1 MDHEN and CDR2 SYDVKM. V lost 6 bases to trimming and J lost 4 bases; unmatched junction nucleotides: 8.

This clonotype has only a few counts. The CDR3 region has the DNA TGCAGTGCTCGAACGGGACAGGGGATCGCCACTGAAGCTTTCTTT. Amino acid sequence: CSARTGQGIATEAFF. V usage is TRBV20-1 and J usage is TRBJ1-1, with TRBD1 matching over 10 bases. The junction had 10 bases not matched to a gene; V was cut back by 5 bases and J by 4 bases. Germline V gene lookup returns CDR1 DFQATT and CDR2 SNEGSKA (reference sequence). The CDR3 spans 15 residues.

This clonotype was seen repeatedly, ten times or more. The V and J genes are TRBV29-1 and TRBJ2-3; D is possibly TRBD2 (5 bases). The V end lost 4 bases, the J end lost 0 bases, and 14 bases lay between the germline ends. The CDR3 is 15 residues long. CDR1 SQVTM and CDR2 ANQGSEA come from the germline V gene. In nucleotides, the CDR3 is TGCAGCGTTGTGAACACCAGGACTAGCACAGATACGCAGTATTTT. Translating gives CSVVNTRTSTDTQYF.

This clonotype has more than one count but fewer than ten. The chain is built from TRBV29-1 and TRBJ2-1, with D perhaps assigned TRBD1 or TRBD2 (5 bases each). Germline CDR1 is SQVTM and CDR2 is ANQGSEA. The V and J ends lost 4 bases and 3 bases respectively, with 10 bases between them. The CDR3 is made up of 13 amino acids. CDR3 DNA: TGCAGCGTTGTGGGGGACGTCTACAATGAGCAGTTCTTC. Protein sequence: CSVVGDVYNEQFF.

This clonotype appeared many times. The junction departs from germline at one end; a sequencing error may be responsible. The chain employs TRBV15 and TRBJ2-3; D may be TRBD2 (5 bases). The CDR3 consists of 16 residues. Per the germline V gene, CDR1 is LNHNV and CDR2 is YYDKDF (reference sequence). CDR3 residues: CVTSTGGGPSTDTQYF. The DNA for the CDR3 is TGTGTCACCAGCACCGGTGGAGGCCCTAGCACAGATACGCAGTATTTT.

This clonotype was seen a few times. This chain connects TRBV9 to TRBJ2-1; D perhaps matches TRBD2 (5 bases). The CDR3 is 17 residues long. Per the germline V gene, CDR1 is SGDLS and CDR2 is YYNGEE. The V end was cut by 3 bases, the J end by 3 bases, with 19 bases between. The CDR3 region is CASSDPSRAGDYNEQFF. CDR3 in DNA: TGTGCCAGCAGCGATCCCTCCCGGGCGGGTGACTACAATGAGCAGTTCTTC.

This clonotype was counted ten times or more. DNA for the CDR3: TGTGCCAGCAGTTTATCGAGAACAGATACGCAGTATTTT. Its translation is CASSLSRTDTQYF. V and J are TRBV27 and TRBJ2-3, with unresolved D. The CDR3 is 13 amino acids. Germline V gene data show CDR1 as MNHEY and CDR2 as SMNVEV (reference sequence). V lost 0 bases and J 3 bases, leaving 4 bases between the germline ends.

Ten or more counts support this clonotype. The chain combines TRBV12-3 or TRBV12-4 with TRBJ2-3; 9 nucleotides agree with TRBD2. The CDR3 covers 14 residues. The CDR3 nucleotides read TGTGCGATCGGGGCGAGCGGGAGGTCAGATACGCAGTATTTT. Amino acids: CAIGASGRSDTQYF.

A few counts support this clonotype. The rearrangement joins TRBV20-1 to TRBJ2-3; TRBD2 agrees at 8 bases. The CDR3 is 16 residues long. Trimming at V came to 3 bases and at J to 6 bases, leaving 14 bases not matched to a gene. From germline, CDR1 is DFQATT and CDR2 SNEGSKA (reference sequence). CDR3 region: CSASTRMGLVRDTQYF. Written as DNA, the CDR3 is TGCAGTGCTAGTACCCGTATGGGACTAGTACGCGATACGCAGTATTTT.

The chain has TRBV28 and TRBJ2-3; D may be TRBD1 (6 bases). Germline-derived CDR1 and CDR2 are MDHEN and SYDVKM. This CDR3 is built from 15 residues. V lost 6 bases and J 0 bases, leaving 13 bases between the germline ends. The DNA for the CDR3 is TGTGCCAGCAGGAAACAGGGTTATAGCACAGATACGCAGTATTTT. Amino acid sequence: CASRKQGYSTDTQYF. The whole variable domain, filled in from reference TRBV28 and TRBJ2-3, reads DVKVTQSSRYLVKRTGEKVFLECVQDMDHENMFWYRQDPGLGLRLIYFSYDVKMKEKGDIPEGYSVSREKKERFSLILESASTNQTSMYLCASRKQGYSTDTQYFGPGTRLTVL.

This clonotype was picked up a small number of times. V and J are TRBV27 and TRBJ2-7, with 11 nucleotides matching TRBD2. This CDR3 is 15 amino acids long. The trim removed 5 bases at V and 5 bases at J, leaving 8 bases unmatched. Germline V gives CDR1 MNHEY, CDR2 SMNVEV (reference sequence). The CDR3 DNA reads as TGTGCCAGCAGTGACCGACTAGCGGGGAGGCACGAGCAGTACTTC. It encodes CASSDRLAGRHEQYF.

This rearrangement joins TRBV9 to TRBJ2-1; no definite D call. The CDR3 is 14 residues long. V was cut by 4 bases and J by 6 bases, with 14 bases left in between. Germline-derived CDR1 and CDR2 are SGDLS and YYNGEE. In DNA, the CDR3 is TGTGCCAGCAGCCCCCGTGTGGGGTTCAATGAGCAGTTCTTC. This translates into CASSPRVGFNEQFF.

This clonotype was detected ten times or more. V usage is TRBV20-1 and J usage is TRBJ2-7, with D perhaps TRBD2 (6 bases). From germline, CDR1 is DFQATT and CDR2 SNEGSKA (reference sequence). Trimming removed 4 bases from V and 1 base from J, with 14 bases in between. The CDR3 loop spans 14 amino acids. CDR3 protein: CSATSRDSSYEQYF. CDR3 coding DNA: TGCAGTGCTACTTCCCGGGACTCTTCCTACGAGCAGTACTTC.

This clonotype has a count of ten or more. V gene TRBV7-8 combines with J gene TRBJ2-1; D gene ambiguous. The germline V gene has CDR1 SGHVS and CDR2 FQNEAQ. The CDR3 runs 12 residues. Trimming pared 1 base from V and 9 bases from J, leaving 7 bases between. The CDR3 loop is CASSLGDPEQFF. DNA for the CDR3: TGTGCCAGCAGCTTAGGAGACCCTGAGCAGTTCTTC.

This clonotype was seen a handful of times. V gene TRBV18 combines with J gene TRBJ2-1; 12 positions match TRBD2. The V and J ends lost 6 bases and 6 bases, in that order; junction bases with no gene match: 6. Per the germline V gene, CDR1 is KGHSH and CDR2 is LQKENI. This CDR3 contains 15 residues. The DNA for the CDR3 is TGTGCCAGCTCTCTAGCGGGGGGGCACTTCAATGAGCAGTTCTTC. Translating gives CASSLAGGHFNEQFF.

This clonotype was detected only a few times. The V and J genes are TRBV5-1 and TRBJ2-2, with 7 bases lining up with TRBD2. J was trimmed by 3 bases and V by 0 bases; bases with no gene match: 2. The CDR3 is made up of 15 amino acids. CDR1 is SGHRS and CDR2 is YFSETQ in the germline V gene. CDR3 amino acids: CASSLDGLDTGELFF. As DNA, the CDR3 is TGCGCCAGCAGCTTGGACGGACTAGACACCGGGGAGCTGTTTTTT.